This T cell receptor beta chain was retrieved from a study of vaccination and CD4 T cells after COVID-19. With the Oncomine TCR Beta short-read assay, DNA from cultured CD4+ T cells was sequenced. Cultures of CD4+ T cells served as the source for extracting genomic DNA. One entry per CDR3 protein results from TCRdb running MiXCR on the PCR reads. The sample includes some 15,000 distinct CDR3 sequences, 43% of them seen just once. Indicated treatment: approximately nine-day PBMC culture with coronavirus spike peptide pools or control peptides (ViraFEST assay). CDR1 and CDR2 (germline): DFQATT, SNEGSKA (reference sequence). Trimming cost V 5 bases and J 6 bases; bases outside gene matches: 8. The CDR3 loop spans 13 amino acids. Study-level results: Vaccine-specific clones numbering 304 of 307 showed spike mono-reactivity in convalescent patients.

This clonotype was detected a few times. Its antigen is unknown. The sequencing sample was made of cultured CD4+ T cells from blood. The source of this sequence is a human donor with COVID-19. The chain joins TRBV20-1 to TRBJ1-2; 8 bases map to TRBD1. CDR3 region: CSAPRTGPDGYTF. As DNA, the CDR3 is TGCAGTGCTCCGCGGACAGGGCCCGATGGCTACACCTTC.